This T cell receptor (beta chain) was recovered during a study of blood T cell repertoires in COVID-19. In regard to this clone: Relative to the germline gene, one junction end is altered; a read error may explain this.

This CDR3 has 13 amino acids. Clones were sequenced by immunoSEQ multiplex PCR, and TCRdb holds only the in-frame ones, with some missing. Counted here are roughly 200,000 clones, 89% occurring once; the ten biggest clones make up about 2.2%. Sequenced: PBMCs or T cells enriched from blood (not recorded which). The receptor was derived from a middle-aged woman with acute COVID-19. The chain recombines TRBV12-3 or TRBV12-4 with TRBJ1-4; 8 nucleotides line up with TRBD1. CDR3 DNA: TGTGCCAGCAGTTTATCGCGCCAGGACAGGGCGGTTTTT. The encoded protein is CASSLSRQDRAVF.